A single T cell receptor (beta chain) is shown here with its context. The antigen remains undetermined. This sample stems from a study of T cell responses to AZD1222 COVID-19 vaccine. Study at large: Timing groups of about 4 and about 12 weeks for second doses were pooled. Study-level findings and limits: Possibly, clonal diversity was underestimated; donors were largely white British and included more females. Nearly half of spike-specific TCRs reportedly target unmutated variant regions.

TCRdb's copy holds only in-frame clones and misses some; the assay was immunoSEQ multiplex PCR. Of some 120,000 clones listed, 85% to 95% are singletons. CDR3 length equals 14 residues. V lost 4 bases and J lost 7, with 15 bases in between. Germline V CDR1 and CDR2: SGDLS, YYNGEE. This receptor was obtained from an adult in good health. The chain links TRBV9 to TRBJ2-1; TRBD2 might be the D (6 bases). Sequencing was performed on peripheral blood, taken on day 0 of AZD1222 vaccination. The chain's CDR3 is CASSPRPRGNEQFF. Written as DNA, the CDR3 is TGTGCCAGCAGCCCTAGGCCCCGGGGGAATGAGCAGTTCTTC.